This T cell receptor beta chain was profiled in a study of blood T cell repertoires in COVID-19. Produced via immunoSEQ multiplex PCR; TCRdb's table is partial and in-frame only. The sample contains some 8,000 clones, approximately 84% of which appear only once. V gave up 4 bases and J gave up 0 bases, with 10 bases separating them. This CDR3 has 14 residues. Germline V gene lookup returns CDR1 GTSNPN and CDR2 SVGIG (reference sequence). This TCR derives from a human donor in a cohort sampled during active COVID-19. The V call is TRBV30, the J call TRBJ1-5; D call uncertain. The source material was peripheral blood. The CDR3 here is CAWNPTYSNQPQHF. CDR3 DNA sequence: TGTGCCTGGAATCCAACTTATAGCAATCAGCCCCAGCATTTT. The full variable domain, completed using reference TRBV30 and TRBJ1-5, is SQTIHQWPATLVQPVGSPLSLECTVEGTSNPNLYWYRQAAGRGLQLLFYSVGIGQISSEVPQNLSASRPQDRQFILSSKKLLLSDSGFYLCAWNPTYSNQPQHFGDGTRLSIL.